These 24 T cell receptor beta chains share one sample of origin, sequenced in a study of T cells in Graves' hyperthyroidism and ophthalmopathy (dated by TCRdb to the late 2010s). Library creation used multiplex PCR. These reads were obtained on an Illumina HiSeq 2000. TCR beta CDR3 regions were amplified from RNA transcripts. A first-round RT-PCR of the TCR CDR3 used the HTBI primer set with the Qiagen OneStep RT-PCR kit. TCRdb reworked the public reads: Q25 trimming with fastp, MiXCR clone assembly, productive beta chains retained. Rows matching on CDR3 protein sequence are summarized as one entry with the most common DNA and genes. This sample holds about 660,000 distinct CDR3 sequences; nearly 45% were observed only once. The ten largest clonotypes hold 6.5% to 9% of the sample. Material: peripheral blood or thyroid tissue (not recorded which). The receptor set was obtained from an adult man with Graves' disease, either hyperthyroidism or ophthalmopathy (not recorded which).

This clonotype was recorded many times. CDR3: CASSRDRGNQPQHF. The CDR3 DNA is TGTGCCAGCAGTAGGGACAGGGGCAATCAGCCCCAGCATTTT. V gene TRBV2 combines with J gene TRBJ1-5; 9 bases are a match to TRBD1. From germline, CDR1 is SNHLY and CDR2 FYNNEI. The CDR3 consists of 14 residues. V lost 5 bases and J lost 2; bases outside the gene matches: 1.

This clonotype was found a few times. The V call is TRBV25-1, the J call TRBJ1-1; maybe TRBD1 (6 bases). Germline V gives CDR1 MGHDK, CDR2 SYGVNS. V shed 8 bases and J shed 4 bases, with 14 bases lying between them. CDR3 size: 13 residues. The CDR3 loop reads CASAQQGPTEAFF. The CDR3 DNA is TGTGCCAGCGCGCAACAGGGCCCCACTGAAGCTTTCTTT.

This clonotype was observed a few times. The V call is TRBV2, the J call TRBJ2-6; D is unclear. Trimming removed 8 bases from V and 0 bases from J, with 8 bases in between. Germline V gives CDR1 SNHLY, CDR2 FYNNEI. The CDR3 length is 14 residues. The CDR3 is CASARSSGANVLTF. In DNA, the CDR3 is TGTGCCAGCGCCAGGAGCTCTGGGGCCAACGTCCTGACTTTC. The entire variable domain, with the rest obtained from reference TRBV2 and TRBJ2-6, is as follows: EPEVTQTPSHQVTQMGQEVILRCVPISNHLYFYWYRQILGQKVEFLVSFYNNEISEKSEIFDDQFSVERPDGSNFTLKIRSTKLEDSAMYFCASARSSGANVLTFGAGSRLTVL.

The rearrangement joins TRBV29-1 to TRBJ1-6, with 12 nucleotides matching TRBD1. Germline V lookup: CDR1 SQVTM, CDR2 ANQGSEA. The CDR3 runs 14 residues. After removal of 2 bases from V and 10 bases from J, the junction contained 3 bases not matched to a gene. The CDR3 protein is CSVEYGTGGSPLHF. Here the CDR3 DNA reads TGCAGCGTTGAATATGGGACAGGGGGCTCACCCCTCCACTTT.

The table lists this clonotype with a few counts. The rearrangement links TRBV7-3 to TRBJ1-1; 9 nucleotides match TRBD1. This CDR3 has 17 residues. Germline CDR1 SGHTA, CDR2 FQGTGA. With 3 bases clipped from V and 5 bases from J, the junction kept 13 bases outside the gene matches. CDR3: CASSLPGTGRGETEAFF. The CDR3 nucleotides read TGTGCCAGCAGCTTGCCCGGGACAGGGAGGGGAGAAACTGAAGCTTTCTTT.

This sequence joins TRBV7-2 and TRBJ2-5, with D unresolved. From germline, CDR1 is SGHTA and CDR2 FQGNSA. V lost 5 bases and J lost 4, with 14 bases in between. This CDR3 has 14 amino acids. This chain's CDR3 is CASSQVGVRETQYF. In nucleotides, the CDR3 is TGTGCCAGCAGCCAAGTAGGAGTTCGAGAGACCCAGTACTTC.

The chain is built from TRBV7-9 and TRBJ2-7; a possible D gene is TRBD2 (5 bases). The CDR3 runs 14 residues. Germline CDR1 reads SEHNR; CDR2 reads FQNEAQ (reference sequence). Trimming shortened V by 7 bases and J by 3 bases, and 16 bases separated the two germline ends. Here the CDR3 reads CASTSSVPHYEQYF. CDR3 DNA: TGTGCCAGCACAAGTAGCGTCCCCCACTACGAGCAGTACTTC.

A remark on this clonotype: One end of the junction varies from germline; a read error may be responsible. V is TRBV2 and J is TRBJ2-5, with TRBD1 matching 7 bases. CDR1 is SNHLY, CDR2 FYNNEI, per germline. This CDR3 is 16 amino acids long. The CDR3 nucleotides read TGTGCCAGCAGTGAAATAGTAGGGACAGCCCAAGAGACCCAGTGCTTC. Translation: CASSEIVGTAQETQCF.

This clonotype was seen repeatedly, ten times or more. This sequence joins TRBV12-3 or TRBV12-4 and TRBJ1-5, with a tentative D call TRBD1 (5 bases). V gave up 6 bases and J gave up 0 bases, with 12 bases separating them. The CDR3 totals 15 residues. Written as DNA, the CDR3 is TGTGCCAGCAGGCCGACAGATACTAGCAATCAGCCCCAGCATTTT. This encodes CASRPTDTSNQPQHF.

The CDR3 DNA reads as TGCGCCAGCAGCTTGGCCGCTACAGGAGAGTTAGCCTACGAGCAGTACTTC. Its translation: CASSLAATGELAYEQYF. The rearrangement uses TRBV5-1 and TRBJ2-7, with D perhaps TRBD1 (5 bases). Trimming removed 0 bases at V and 2 bases at J, with 18 bases between. Germline CDR1 and CDR2: SGHRS and YFSETQ. This CDR3 spans 17 amino acids.

This CDR3 reads CSVYWADQETQYF. In nucleotides, the CDR3 is TGCAGCGTTTATTGGGCAGACCAAGAGACCCAGTACTTC. The J gene is TRBJ2-5, the V gene TRBV29-1, with D unclear. Trimming took off 5 bases at V and 0 bases at J, with 10 bases between the two ends. Looked up from germline, CDR1 is SQVTM and CDR2 is ANQGSEA. The CDR3 is 13 residues long.

Concerning this clonotype itself: Compared with germline, one end of the junction differs, possibly owing to a read error. The chain combines TRBV7-9 with TRBJ2-7, with no clear D. Germline V gene data show CDR1 as SEHNR and CDR2 as FQNEAQ (reference sequence). This CDR3 contains 15 residues. The CDR3 here is CASSLQWTSRYEQYF. The CDR3 coding sequence is TGCGCCAGCAGCCTACAGTGGACGTCCAGGTACGAGCAGTACTTC.

The table lists this clonotype with many counts. The rearrangement uses TRBV2 and TRBJ1-2, with D hard to call. Germline loops: CDR1 SNHLY, CDR2 FYNNEI. V was cut by 2 bases and J by 4 bases, with 11 bases left in between. This CDR3 has 14 residues. CDR3 in DNA: TGTGCCAGCAGTGAATGGCAGGAGACCTATGGCTACACCTTC. This translates into CASSEWQETYGYTF.

This clonotype has a handful of counts. The J gene is TRBJ1-4, the V gene TRBV7-9; maybe TRBD1 (5 bases). Trimming stripped 2 bases from V and 8 bases from J, with 21 bases between. This CDR3 has 17 amino acids. CDR1 SEHNR and CDR2 FQNEAQ come from the germline V gene (reference sequence). The CDR3 loop reads CASSLSSIGRVGEKLFF. In nucleotides, the CDR3 is TGTGCCAGCAGCTTAAGCTCTATCGGCAGGGTCGGCGAAAAACTGTTTTTT.

This chain uses TRBV20-1 with TRBJ1-1, with D possibly being TRBD1 (5 bases). The CDR3 runs to 14 residues. V was trimmed by 0 bases and J by 5 bases, leaving 13 bases between them. Per the germline V gene, CDR1 is DFQATT and CDR2 is SNEGSKA (reference sequence). CDR3: CSARDPGGGTEAFF. The CDR3 DNA is TGCAGTGCTAGAGATCCTGGGGGAGGGACTGAAGCTTTCTTT.

This rearrangement joins TRBV2 to TRBJ1-3; a possible D gene is TRBD1 (6 bases). Germline CDR1 is SNHLY and CDR2 is FYNNEI. The V and J ends lost 7 bases and 9 bases respectively, with 16 bases between them. The CDR3 has 13 residues. Written as DNA, the CDR3 is TGTGCCAGCAAGGGGGGCGGCAGAGGCACCATATATTTT. Translating it yields CASKGGGRGTIYF. The whole variable domain, filled in from reference TRBV2 and TRBJ1-3, reads EPEVTQTPSHQVTQMGQEVILRCVPISNHLYFYWYRQILGQKVEFLVSFYNNEISEKSEIFDDQFSVERPDGSNFTLKIRSTKLEDSAMYFCASKGGGRGTIYFGEGSWLTVV.

This clonotype was found many times. This sequence joins TRBV24-1 and TRBJ1-5, with a tentative D call TRBD1 (5 bases). The germline CDR1 and CDR2 sequences are KGHDR and SFDVKD. Trimming took 4 bases from V and 0 from J, leaving 9 bases between them. The CDR3 consists of 15 residues. The CDR3 DNA is TGTGCCACCAGTGACCCTGGACATAGCAATCAGCCCCAGCATTTT. Protein product: CATSDPGHSNQPQHF.

This clonotype showed up many times. The genes are TRBV7-8 and TRBJ1-3; unclear D gene. Germline CDR1 reads SGHVS; CDR2 reads FQNEAQ. The length of the CDR3 is 16 residues. Trimming cost V 2 bases and J 0 bases, with 11 bases left between them. DNA for the CDR3: TGTGCCAGCAGCTTAAGTAGGGTGAGCTCTGGAAACACCATATATTTT. This gives the protein CASSLSRVSSGNTIYF.

In its sample, this clonotype was seen many times. The chain recombines TRBV10-3 with TRBJ1-2; D ambiguous. The germline V and J ends were trimmed by 2 bases and 4 bases, with 11 bases remaining between them. Germline V gives CDR1 ENHRY, CDR2 SYGVKD. This CDR3 has 14 residues. Written as DNA, the CDR3 is TGTGCCATCAGTGAGGGCAGGATCCTCTATGGCTACACCTTC. Protein sequence: CAISEGRILYGYTF.

This clonotype has just a few counts. V gene TRBV21-1 combines with J gene TRBJ2-7; the DNA was not used to check the table's D call, TRBD2. TRBV21-1 is a known pseudogene. The CDR3 runs to 14 residues. The CDR3 sequence is CASSMTSGPFEQYF. The CDR3 DNA follows: TGTGCCAGCAGCATGACTAGCGGTCCCTTTGAGCAGTACTTC.

As for this clonotype: This may be a read error, as it is one base from a much larger clone. CDR3: CASSFRDRGSYGYTF. CDR3 in DNA: TGTGCCAGCAGCTTCCGGGACAGGGGGAGCTATGGCTACACCTTC. The V call is TRBV7-9, the J call TRBJ1-2; 11 bases line up with TRBD1. The CDR3 sequence is 15 residues long. The V gene's germline CDR1 is SEHNR and CDR2 FQNEAQ (reference sequence). With 3 bases clipped from V and 4 bases from J, the junction kept 4 bases outside the gene matches.

The chain employs TRBV20-1 and TRBJ1-1, with D possibly TRBD1 on 6 matching bases. The CDR3 extends over 13 amino acids. Trimming removed 8 bases from V and 7 bases from J, with 20 bases in between. The V gene's germline CDR1 is DFQATT and CDR2 SNEGSKA (reference sequence). The chain's CDR3 is CSSLTGTLDEAFF. DNA of the CDR3: TGCAGTAGTCTTACAGGGACGCTTGATGAAGCTTTCTTT.

This clonotype appeared once. The V call is TRBV2, the J call TRBJ2-3; 8 bases agree with TRBD1. The CDR3 runs 16 residues. V trimming: 3 bases; J trimming: 3 bases; junction bases outside the gene matches: 8. Germline V gene lookup returns CDR1 SNHLY and CDR2 FYNNEI. This CDR3 reads CASSDPMTGVTDTQYF. The CDR3 DNA sequence: TGTGCCAGCAGTGATCCCATGACAGGGGTAACAGATACGCAGTATTTT.

Comments on this clonotype: A much larger clone lies a single base off, so this may be a read error. The genes are TRBV9 and TRBJ1-6, with TRBD1 matching over 7 bases. V gave up 3 bases and J gave up 10 bases; unmatched junction bases: 7. Germline CDR1 reads SGDLS; CDR2 reads YYNGEE. This CDR3 contains 14 residues. Written as DNA, the CDR3 is TGTGCCAGCAGCGAGATCGACAGGGAGTCACCCCTCCACTTT. It codes for CASSEIDRESPLHF.